A selection of T cell receptor beta chains follows, all from one sample in a study of technical replicates of blood from several donors. The table came from immunoSEQ multiplex PCR; TCRdb's copy has only in-frame clones and leaves some out. The data show tens of thousands of clones, roughly 95% seen once. The sample taken for sequencing was T cells isolated from PBMCs. These receptors were collected from a human donor in good health. The CDR3 runs from the conserved cysteine through the conserved F or W. D genes are given only for firm matches. The size of a clone is reported for some rows only, either as once, few or many, or as a class for expanded clones.

j_call,clone_size,d_call,v_call,cdr3_nt,cdr3_aa
TRBJ2-7,NA,NA,TRBV4-1,TGCGCCAGCAGCCAACCCGGTTTGAGCCGTTTCTACGAGCAGTACTTC,CASSQPGLSRFYEQYF
TRBJ1-1,NA,NA,TRBV9,TGTGCCAGCAGCGTGGACAGCCTTGTTGACACTGAAGCTTTCTTT,CASSVDSLVDTEAFF
TRBJ2-3,NA,TRBD1,TRBV5-1,TGCGCCAGCAGCACGGGACAGGGGATCGTCACAGATACGCAGTATTTT,CASSTGQGIVTDTQYF
TRBJ2-1,NA,TRBD2,TRBV7-9,TGTGCCAGCAGCTTAGCAGGGACTAGCGGGAGCTATGAGCAGTTCTTC,CASSLAGTSGSYEQFF
TRBJ2-1,NA,NA,TRBV5-1,TGCGCCAGTCGAATCGGGACACCGACCTACAATGAGCAGTTCTTC,CASRIGTPTYNEQFF
TRBJ1-5,NA,NA,TRBV30,TGTGCCTGGAGTGTGATGCGGATTCTTAGCAATCAGCCCCAGCATTTT,CAWSVMRILSNQPQHF
TRBJ2-7,NA,NA,TRBV5-1,TGCGCCAGCAGCAGGAGTTTCTCCTACGAGCAGTACTTC,CASSRSFSYEQYF
TRBJ2-7,NA,NA,TRBV10-2,TGCGCCAGCAGTGATGATGGCCTGGCGGTGGACGAGCAGTACTTC,CASSDDGLAVDEQYF
TRBJ2-2,NA,NA,TRBV18,TGTGCCAGCTCGCGGGACAGCGGGGAGCTGTTTTTT,CASSRDSGELFF
TRBJ2-7,NA,TRBD1,TRBV29-1,TGCAGCGTGCTGGGACAGGCTGAGCAGTACTTC,CSVLGQAEQYF
TRBJ2-7,NA,NA,TRBV11-3,TGTGCCAGCAGCATTTGGGACACTACCTACGAGCAGTACTTC,CASSIWDTTYEQYF
TRBJ2-1,NA,TRBD2,TRBV6-5,TGTGCCAGCAGTTCGCTAGCGGGGGGCTACAATGAGCAGTTCTTC,CASSSLAGGYNEQFF
TRBJ2-3,NA,NA,TRBV6-1,TGTGCCAGCAGTGAAAGGTACGGGGCAGATACGCAGTATTTT,CASSERYGADTQYF
TRBJ1-4,NA,TRBD1,TRBV6-6,TGTGCCAGCAGTTACCCGGGACAGGGGGCTAATGAAAAACTGTTTTTT,CASSYPGQGANEKLFF
TRBJ2-7,NA,TRBD1,TRBV7-9,TGTGCCAGCAGCTCCAAATCGGGACAGGCCTCTTACGAGCAGTACTTC,CASSSKSGQASYEQYF
TRBJ1-5,once,TRBD1,TRBV28,TGTGCCAGCAGTTTAACCGGGACAGGGCTCAATCAGCCCCAGCATTTT,CASSLTGTGLNQPQHF
TRBJ2-7,NA,TRBD1,TRBV5-4,TGTGCCAGCAGCTTGGGGACAGGGGCCTCCTACGAGCAGTACTTC,CASSLGTGASYEQYF
TRBJ2-5,NA,NA,TRBV6-4,TGTGCCAGCAGTGAAGAGAGGGGGGAGACCCAGTACTTC,CASSEERGETQYF
TRBJ1-1,NA,NA,TRBV4-1,TGCGCCAGCAGCCAAGAGTACAGGCCCTCCCCTGAAGCTTTCTTT,CASSQEYRPSPEAFF
TRBJ2-7,NA,TRBD1,TRBV2,TGTGCCAGCAGGGAGGGACAGGGGATGAACTACGAGCAGTACTTC,CASREGQGMNYEQYF
TRBJ1-6,once,NA,TRBV4-1,TGCGCCAGCAGCCAAGATTTCGGGAATTCACCCCTCCACTTT,CASSQDFGNSPLHF
TRBJ2-5,NA,TRBD1,TRBV28,TGTGCCAGCACCCCCTTGGGGGACAGGGTCTCCTTTGACCAAGAGACCCAGTACTTC,CASTPLGDRVSFDQETQYF
TRBJ1-3,NA,NA,TRBV30,TGTGCCTGGAGTGGCGGGACTGGAAACACCATATATTTT,CAWSGGTGNTIYF
TRBJ2-7,NA,NA,TRBV4-1,TGCGCCAGCAGCCAAGCTACGGGACATTACGAGCAGTACTTC,CASSQATGHYEQYF
TRBJ2-7,once,NA,TRBV6-6,TGTGCCAGCAGCCAGGAGGCCCGATCACCCTACGAGCAGTACTTC,CASSQEARSPYEQYF
TRBJ2-5,NA,TRBD1,TRBV5-5,TGTGCCAGCAGCGGTGGGACAGGGCAAGAGACCCAGTACTTC,CASSGGTGQETQYF
TRBJ2-5,NA,NA,TRBV20-1,TGCAGTGCTAGAGATCCGCTAGTTCAATACTTC,CSARDPLVQYF
TRBJ1-4,NA,TRBD1,TRBV6-1,TGTGCCAGCAGTGAAGGCGAGGGGGCGTCGGAAAAACTGTTTTTT,CASSEGEGASEKLFF
TRBJ2-7,NA,TRBD1,TRBV28,TGTGCCAGCCGGGACAGGGAAAAGGCGGCCTACGAGCAGTACTTC,CASRDREKAAYEQYF
TRBJ1-1,NA,NA,TRBV6-5,TGTGCCAGCAGTTCCCCTTGGACGGGGACTGAAGCTTTCTTT,CASSSPWTGTEAFF
TRBJ2-7,NA,NA,TRBV27,TGTGCCAGCCACGCGGGGAATACCTACGAGCAGTACTTC,CASHAGNTYEQYF